This T cell receptor beta chain originates from a study of T cell responses to AZD1222 COVID-19 vaccine. The study, taken as a whole, reports: Within unmutated variant regions lay the reported targets of nearly half of spike-specific TCRs.

About this clone itself: Its antigen remains unknown.

Measured with immunoSEQ multiplex PCR; TCRdb has only the in-frame clones, and not every one. The top ten clones hold roughly 4% of a sample with over 150,000 clones, 88% of them seen once. Trimming stripped 8 bases from V and 2 bases from J, with 9 bases between. Germline V gene sequence: CDR1 MNHNY, CDR2 SVGAGI (reference sequence). This CDR3 comprises 12 residues. This sequence originates from an adult who received the AZD1222 COVID-19 vaccine. This chain connects TRBV6-6 to TRBJ1-2; D gene uncertain. This material consisted of peripheral blood, taken 28 days after the second AZD1222 dose. DNA of the CDR3: TGTGCCAGCGACCAGAAAAACTATGGCTACACCTTC. Protein product: CASDQKNYGYTF.